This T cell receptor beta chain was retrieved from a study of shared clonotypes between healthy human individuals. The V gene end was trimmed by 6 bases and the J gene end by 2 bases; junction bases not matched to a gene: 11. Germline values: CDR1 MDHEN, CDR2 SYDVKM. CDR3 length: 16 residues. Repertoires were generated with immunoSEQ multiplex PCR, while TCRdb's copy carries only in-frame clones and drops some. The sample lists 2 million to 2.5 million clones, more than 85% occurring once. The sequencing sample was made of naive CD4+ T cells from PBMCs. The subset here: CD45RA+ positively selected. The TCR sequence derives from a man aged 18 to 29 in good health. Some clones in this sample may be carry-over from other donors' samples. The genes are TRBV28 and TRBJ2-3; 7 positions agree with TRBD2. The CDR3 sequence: CASSQIAGASTDTQYF. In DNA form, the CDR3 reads TGTGCCAGCAGCCAAATAGCGGGCGCCTCCACAGATACGCAGTATTTT.